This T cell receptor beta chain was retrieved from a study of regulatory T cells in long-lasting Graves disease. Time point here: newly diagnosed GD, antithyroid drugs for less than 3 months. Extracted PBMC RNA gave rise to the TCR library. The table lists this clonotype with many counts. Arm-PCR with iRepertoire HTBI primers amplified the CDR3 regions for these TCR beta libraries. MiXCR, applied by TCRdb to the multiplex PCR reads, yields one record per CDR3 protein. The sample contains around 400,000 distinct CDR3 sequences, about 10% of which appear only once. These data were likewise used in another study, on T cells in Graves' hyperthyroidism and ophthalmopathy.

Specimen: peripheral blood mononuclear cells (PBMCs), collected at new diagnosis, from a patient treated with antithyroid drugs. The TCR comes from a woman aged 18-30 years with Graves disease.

The CDR3 DNA sequence: TGTGCCAGCAGCTTCTTAGTGGGTCAGCCCCAGCATTTT. It translates to CASSFLVGQPQHF. The chain joins TRBV7-8 to TRBJ1-5, with D hard to call. V gave up 3 bases and J gave up 6 bases, with 9 bases separating them. From germline, CDR1 is SGHVS and CDR2 FQNEAQ. This CDR3 is built from 13 residues.